This is a list of T cell receptor beta chains from one sample in a study of blood T cell repertoires in COVID-19. Profiled with immunoSEQ multiplex PCR; TCRdb holds only in-frame clones, not every one. The data show tens of thousands of clones, about 84% seen once. Source material: peripheral blood. The receptors were sampled from a man older than 75 with active or convalescent COVID-19. Each CDR3 is given with its conserved first and last residue. A D gene is named only where the DNA matches it firmly. The size field is filled for only some rows; it gives once, few, many or a size class.

v_gene,j_gene,d_gene,len,abundance,CDR3nt,CDR3aa
TRBV9,TRBJ2-1,TRBD2,16,-,TGTGCCCGCAGCGTACGGGGGCGGGGGGGCCCGAATGAGCAGTTCTTC,CARSVRGRGGPNEQFF
TRBV19,TRBJ2-7,TRBD2,16,-,TGTGCCAGTAGTACGCCGGGACTAGTCTCCTCGGGCGAGCAGTACTTC,CASSTPGLVSSGEQYF
TRBV7-9,TRBJ1-1,-,15,-,TGTGCCAGCAGCTTAGTTGCAGGGGTGAACACTGAAGCTTTCTTT,CASSLVAGVNTEAFF
TRBV13,TRBJ2-7,-,15,-,TGTGCCAGCAGCATAGGGGCAGTTATCACCTACGAGCAGTACTTC,CASSIGAVITYEQYF
TRBV18,TRBJ2-1,-,14,-,TGTGCCAGCTCACCGGACAGCTCCTACAATGAGCAGTTCTTC,CASSPDSSYNEQFF
TRBV30,TRBJ1-5,TRBD1,14,-,TGTGCCTGGAGTGTACCAGGGGGCTATCAGCCCCAGCATTTT,CAWSVPGGYQPQHF
TRBV18,TRBJ2-2,-,14,-,TGTGCCAGCTCACCACCTTTCCCCTCCGGGGAGCTGTTTTTT,CASSPPFPSGELFF
TRBV6-5,TRBJ1-1,TRBD1,16,once,TGTGCCAGCAGTTCGACAGGGTCGGGTATGAACACTGAAGCTTTCTTT,CASSSTGSGMNTEAFF
TRBV27,TRBJ1-2,-,13,-,TGTGCCAGCAGTTCGAGGGGGATCTATGGCTACACCTTC,CASSSRGIYGYTF
TRBV6-5,TRBJ1-6,-,14,-,TGTGCCAGCAGTCGTCGACAGACCGGGTCACCCCTCCACTTT,CASSRRQTGSPLHF
TRBV11-2,TRBJ1-5,-,15,-,TGTGCCAGCAGCTTAGAGGCAGGCTTCAATCAGCCCCAGCATTTT,CASSLEAGFNQPQHF
TRBV6-5,TRBJ1-4,TRBD1,16,few,TGTGCCAGCAGTTATCGGGGGACAGGGGGTCATGAAAAACTGTTTTTT,CASSYRGTGGHEKLFF
TRBV6-6,TRBJ2-5,TRBD1,13,few,TGTGCCAGCAGTGGGACAGGTCGAGAGACCCAGTACTTC,CASSGTGRETQYF
TRBV2,TRBJ2-7,-,13,-,TGTGCCAGCAGTGAATCGAGGGCAGGTGAGCAGTACTTC,CASSESRAGEQYF
TRBV15,TRBJ2-4,-,16,-,TGTGCCACCAGCAGAGGGGTTAGGGTTGGAGGAAACATTCAGTACTTC,CATSRGVRVGGNIQYF
TRBV7-6,TRBJ1-5,TRBD1,15,-,TGTGCCAGTTCCGGGACAGGGGAATTAGGTCAGCCCCAGCATTTT,CASSGTGELGQPQHF
TRBV6-1,TRBJ2-5,-,16,-,TGTGCCAGCAGTGATTCCGGCAGGGCGCCTGGGGAGACCCAGTACTTC,CASSDSGRAPGETQYF
TRBV6-1,TRBJ1-5,-,18,-,TGTGCCAGCAGTGCAAAAGGGCTCATCGACTATAGCAATCAGCCCCAGCATTTT,CASSAKGLIDYSNQPQHF
TRBV30,TRBJ1-4,TRBD1,15,-,TGTGCCTGGAGTGCACCCGGGACAGAAAATGAAAAACTGTTTTTT,CAWSAPGTENEKLFF
TRBV27,TRBJ1-6,-,16,-,TGTGCCAGCAGTTCCCGCGAGTCGGGGATGAATTCACCCCTCCACTTT,CASSSRESGMNSPLHF
TRBV29-1,TRBJ2-7,-,10,-,TGCAGCGTCTATTCCTACGAGCAGTACTTC,CSVYSYEQYF
TRBV6-6,TRBJ2-2,-,13,-,TGTGCCAGCATCCCCGGCGGGGCCGGGGAGCTGTTTTTT,CASIPGGAGELFF
TRBV7-9,TRBJ2-3,-,15,-,TGTGCCAGCAGCTTAGTTGGGCCTAGCACAGATACGCAGTATTTT,CASSLVGPSTDTQYF
TRBV18,TRBJ1-4,TRBD1,17,-,TGTGCCAGCTCACCACTATCGGGGACAGGGCCTAATGAAAAACTGTTTTTT,CASSPLSGTGPNEKLFF